This note documents a single T cell receptor (beta chain) sequence. The CDR3 is 15 residues long. The sample is drawn from a study of blood T cell repertoires in COVID-19. TCRdb keeps only in-frame clones here, not all; method: immunoSEQ multiplex PCR. The table lists some 140,000 clones, less than 90% of them singletons. The sequencing sample was made of PBMCs or T cells enriched from blood (not recorded which). The chain recombines TRBV12-1 with TRBJ2-3; the D call of TRBD2 is as the table states it, not checked on the DNA. TRBV12-1 is annotated as a pseudogene. The sequence was obtained from a man aged 30 to 45 who had recovered from COVID-19. Here the CDR3 DNA reads TGTGCCAGCAGCCGAAGCGGGGGTAGCACAGATACGCAGTATTTT. Its translation is CASSRSGGSTDTQYF.